Detailed here is one T cell receptor (beta chain). Antigen: not known. This entry comes from a study of a mutant IDH1 vaccine in newly diagnosed glioma. Study-level information: Visit V12 was conducted at week 35 as the safety follow-up. Visit V13 came later, at week 47. The study's findings and limits: Apparently, pseudoprogression bore no relation to changes among the top peripheral T cell clonotypes.

The V gene's germline CDR1 is SGHRS and CDR2 YFSETQ. The CDR3 contains 15 residues. With V trimmed by 4 bases and J by 2 bases, 6 bases remained unmatched. The time point: week 35, safety follow-up. The study gave 300 ug of mutant IDH1 20-mer peptide per vaccine dose, with topical imiquimod. Data came from immunoSEQ multiplex PCR; TCRdb stores just in-frame clones and leaves some out. This sample has over 60,000 clones, with approximately 80% found just once. Here the sequenced sample was PBMCs, taken from a glioma patient whose treatment included an IDH1 peptide vaccine. The J gene is TRBJ2-1, the V gene TRBV5-1; 7 bases are shared with TRBD1. The receptor was derived from a man aged 40-49 years with glioma. CDR3 DNA sequence: TGCGCCAGCAGCGTCGCCGGGACAGCCTACAATGAGCAGTTCTTC. Its protein product is CASSVAGTAYNEQFF.